The clone carrying this TCR beta chain came up a few times. Its specificity is not known. This entry is derived from a study of early T cells in non-severe SARS-CoV-2 infection. In the study overall: With bulk RNA from unsorted whole blood as input, sequencing yielded unpaired chains.

In germline, CDR1 is DFQATT, CDR2 SNEGSKA (reference sequence). Trimming removed 6 bases at V and 1 base at J, with 18 bases between. CDR3 length: 15 amino acids. Findings of the study overall: Comparison of clonotypes with VDJdb favored anti-spike CD8 responses while missing private and CD4 specificities.

In the library, individual cDNA molecules carried attached unique molecular identifiers. Each CDR3 protein gets one entry after TCRdb re-called the 5' RACE reads with MiXCR. The profile shows about 33,000 distinct CDR3 sequences, approximately 5.4% of them singletons. The material sequenced was whole blood. This receptor was obtained from an adult who was a healthcare worker with PCR-confirmed SARS-CoV-2 infection or an uninfected control (not recorded which). The chain has TRBV20-1 and TRBJ2-5, with D possibly called TRBD1 or TRBD2 (5 bases each). CDR3 bases: TGCAGTGCCAAGAACTCAGGGAGCCTCCAAGAGACCCAGTACTTC. Its translation: CSAKNSGSLQETQYF.